One and the same sample provided the 4 T cell receptor beta chains below, sequenced in a study of blood T cell repertoires in COVID-19. Sequencing used immunoSEQ multiplex PCR; TCRdb keeps in-frame clones, though not all of them. Here the sample spans about 110,000 clones, 85% to 90% being singletons. The specimen was peripheral blood. The receptors originated from a woman aged 50 to 65 with acute or convalescent COVID-19.

CDR3 sequence: CASSPRVENTEAFF. In nucleotides, the CDR3 is TGCGCCAGCAGCCCCCGGGTTGAGAACACTGAAGCTTTCTTT. The chain is built from TRBV4-3 and TRBJ1-1; no firm D call. The V end lost 4 bases, the J end lost 1 base, and 10 bases lay between the germline ends. CDR3 length: 14 residues. Germline-derived CDR1 and CDR2 are LGHNA and YSLEER.

V is TRBV7-8 and J is TRBJ2-1, with 7 positions matching TRBD1. Germline V gives CDR1 SGHVS, CDR2 FQNEAQ. Unmatched junction bases numbered 8, after V lost 5 bases and J lost 1 base. The length of the CDR3 is 16 residues. The CDR3, as DNA: TGTGCCAGCAGCCCCCGGACAGGTGTGTCCTACAATGAGCAGTTCTTC. This translates into CASSPRTGVSYNEQFF.

The V call is TRBV6-5, the J call TRBJ2-7; 7 nucleotides line up with TRBD1. CDR3 length: 13 amino acids. V lost 6 bases, J lost 4 bases, and 6 bases stayed unmatched. Germline CDR1 and CDR2: MNHEY and SVGAGI. The CDR3 spells CASRDGTEYEQYF. For the CDR3, the DNA is TGTGCCAGCAGGGACGGGACAGAATACGAGCAGTACTTC.

The rearrangement uses TRBV5-4 and TRBJ2-7; 7 bases map to TRBD1. The CDR3 consists of 14 residues. Per the germline V gene, CDR1 is SGHNT and CDR2 is YYREEE (reference sequence). J lost 2 bases, V lost 8 bases, and 10 bases had no gene match. The CDR3 loop is CASKPGQHPYEQYF. As DNA, the CDR3 is TGTGCCAGTAAACCGGGACAGCACCCCTACGAGCAGTACTTC.